These 32 T cell receptor beta chains were all obtained from the same sample, sequenced in a study of shared clonotypes between healthy human individuals. Terminally differentiated effector memory CD45RA+ cells were excluded by CCR7 positive selection of CD45RO-negative cells. Clones were sequenced by immunoSEQ multiplex PCR, and TCRdb holds only the in-frame ones, with some missing. Of under 1 million clones detected, roughly 92% appear once; the ten largest clones hold less than 25%. Source material: naive CD8+ T cells sorted from blood. The source is a man aged 30 to 39 in good health.

The V and J genes are TRBV7-9 and TRBJ1-4; D ambiguous. The CDR3 extends over 14 amino acids. Germline V CDR1 and CDR2: SEHNR, FQNEAQ (reference sequence). The germline V and J ends were trimmed by 1 base and 10 bases, with 13 bases remaining between them. In DNA, the CDR3 is TGTGCCAGCAGCTTAGGGACCGAGCCCCGAAAACTGTTTTTT. Protein sequence: CASSLGTEPRKLFF.

The chain joins TRBV29-1 to TRBJ2-7; 10 bases fit TRBD2. V lost 6 bases, J lost 0 bases, and 11 bases stayed unmatched. The CDR3 totals 16 residues. The V gene's germline CDR1 is SQVTM and CDR2 ANQGSEA. In DNA form, the CDR3 reads TGCAGCGTCCCGTCCGGGACTAGCGCGAGCTCCTACGAGCAGTACTTC. Its translation is CSVPSGTSASSYEQYF.

This clone was found once. The genes are TRBV5-1 and TRBJ2-1; perhaps TRBD2 as D (5 bases). Germline V gene sequence: CDR1 SGHRS, CDR2 YFSETQ. Trimming left V 0 bases short and J 3 bases short, with 10 bases between. The CDR3 is made up of 15 amino acids. CDR3 loop: CASSLEGSLYNEQFF. CDR3 DNA: TGCGCCAGCAGCTTGGAAGGGAGTCTCTACAATGAGCAGTTCTTC.

The chain recombines TRBV7-9 with TRBJ2-1; no clear D gene. Germline CDR1 and CDR2: SEHNR and FQNEAQ (reference sequence). V lost 0 bases and J lost 8, with 8 bases in between. The CDR3 totals 13 residues. The CDR3 region has the DNA TGTGCCAGCAGCTTAGCGGGGTACGATGAGCAGTTCTTC. This gives the protein CASSLAGYDEQFF.

The gene calls are TRBV29-1 and TRBJ2-1, with TRBD1 as a possible D gene (5 bases). Germline V gene data show CDR1 as SQVTM and CDR2 as ANQGSEA. Trimming removed 1 base at V and 0 bases at J, with 25 bases between. CDR3 length: 20 residues. CDR3 coding DNA: TGCAGCGTTGAAGGGGTGACAGATCTTCAAGCGAGGAGCTCCTACAATGAGCAGTTCTTC. This codes for CSVEGVTDLQARSSYNEQFF.

V and J are TRBV9 and TRBJ2-2, with 7 bases fitting TRBD1. This CDR3 has 14 residues. Trimming removed 3 bases from V and 6 bases from J; junction bases left unmatched: 5. The germline V gene encodes CDR1 SGDLS and CDR2 YYNGEE. The CDR3 DNA sequence: TGTGCCAGCAGCGACAGGGGTCTATCCGGGGAGCTGTTTTTT. Translation gives CASSDRGLSGELFF.

This rearrangement joins TRBV27 to TRBJ2-5; possibly TRBD1 for D (7 bases). Per germline, CDR1 MNHEY and CDR2 SMNVEV (reference sequence). This CDR3 region has 14 residues. V shed 5 bases and J shed 1 base, with 11 bases lying between them. CDR3 coding DNA: TGTGCCAGCAGTCTCCAGGGGGGCCAAGAGACCCAGTACTTC. Translating gives CASSLQGGQETQYF.

The chain recombines TRBV27 with TRBJ2-1, with no clear D. Trimming left V 3 bases short and J 0 bases short, with 3 bases between. The length of the CDR3 is 13 residues. Germline-derived CDR1 and CDR2 are MNHEY and SMNVEV (reference sequence). The CDR3 loop is CASSLISYNEQFF. CDR3 DNA: TGTGCCAGCAGTTTGATCTCCTACAATGAGCAGTTCTTC.

Here the CDR3 DNA reads TGTGCCACCAGCGGGGGGGGGAGCCCTACCTACGAGCAGTACTTC. Protein: CATSGGGSPTYEQYF. The J gene is TRBJ2-7, the V gene TRBV15, with 7 bases lining up with TRBD2. CDR1 LNHNV and CDR2 YYDKDF come from the germline V gene (reference sequence). The CDR3 has 15 residues. The ends lost 5 bases at V and 2 bases at J; junction bases unmatched: 9.

The chain recombines TRBV28 with TRBJ2-3; D uncertain. V shed 3 bases and J shed 1 base, with 11 bases lying between them. Germline V gives CDR1 MDHEN, CDR2 SYDVKM. The CDR3 runs to 15 residues. CDR3 protein: CASSFLRIGTDTQYF. In nucleotides, the CDR3 is TGTGCCAGCAGTTTTTTGCGCATCGGCACAGATACGCAGTATTTT.

This clone was found once. This chain joins TRBV10-3 and TRBJ1-5, with D perhaps matching TRBD1 (5 bases). Germline V gene sequence: CDR1 ENHRY, CDR2 SYGVKD. This CDR3 is built from 14 residues. The V and J ends lost 2 bases and 6 bases respectively, with 11 bases between them. DNA for the CDR3: TGTGCCATCAGTGAGGGGGCCGACCGTCAGCCCCAGCATTTT. This sequence encodes CAISEGADRQPQHF.

The chain combines TRBV2 with TRBJ2-7, with 7 bases that match TRBD1. Germline V lookup: CDR1 SNHLY, CDR2 FYNNEI. The CDR3 is 14 amino acids. J gave up 3 bases and V 3 bases, and 5 bases lay outside the gene matches. This CDR3 reads CASSDFGQVYEQYF. The CDR3 coding sequence is TGTGCCAGCAGTGATTTCGGACAGGTCTACGAGCAGTACTTC.

CDR3 residues: CAILDSYGYTF. As DNA, the CDR3 is TGTGCCATACTAGACAGCTATGGCTACACCTTC. The chain links TRBV19 to TRBJ1-2; tentatively, D is TRBD1 (5 bases). Trimming stripped 10 bases from V and 4 bases from J, with 10 bases between. The CDR3 is made up of 11 amino acids. Per germline, CDR1 LNHDA and CDR2 SQIVND (reference sequence). The whole variable domain, remainder taken from reference TRBV19 and TRBJ1-2, is DGGITQSPKYLFRKEGQNVTLSCEQNLNHDAMYWYRQDPGQGLRLIYYSQIVNDFQKGDIAEGYSVSREKKESFPLTVTSAQKNPTAFYLCAILDSYGYTFGSGTRLTVV.

The chain joins TRBV7-9 to TRBJ1-2; D may be TRBD1 (5 bases). CDR1 is SEHNR, CDR2 FQNEAQ, per germline (reference sequence). This CDR3 spans 14 amino acids. Trimming stripped 2 bases from V and 3 bases from J, with 10 bases between. CDR3 nucleotide sequence: TGTGCCAGCAGCTTATTCGGGACGGACTATGGCTACACCTTC. As protein: CASSLFGTDYGYTF. Supplemented by reference TRBV7-9 and TRBJ1-2, the full variable domain reads DTGVSQNPRHKITKRGQNVTFRCDPISEHNRLYWYRQTLGQGPEFLTYFQNEAQLEKSRLLSDRFSAERPKGSFSTLEIQRTEQGDSAMYLCASSLFGTDYGYTFGSGTRLTVV.

This chain uses TRBV29-1 with TRBJ2-7; D is perhaps TRBD1 or TRBD2 (5 bases each). CDR1 and CDR2 (germline): SQVTM, ANQGSEA. V lost 3 bases, J lost 3 bases, and 9 bases lay in between. The CDR3 consists of 12 residues. CDR3 loop: CSVELGGYEQYF. For the CDR3, the DNA is TGCAGCGTTGAGCTTGGGGGCTACGAGCAGTACTTC.

The chain uses TRBV10-2 and TRBJ2-1; TRBD1 matches at 10 bases. From germline, CDR1 is WSHSY and CDR2 SAAADI. The CDR3 runs to 14 residues. Trimming removed 5 bases from V and 6 bases from J; junction bases left unmatched: 4. The CDR3 protein is CASSPGQGLNEQFF. The CDR3 DNA is TGCGCCAGCAGTCCGGGACAGGGGCTCAATGAGCAGTTCTTC.

This clone has only one observation. The CDR3 DNA is TGTGCCAGCAGCGTAGGTGGGGACCCGGGCCCACAAGGGGTTGAGCAGTTCTTC. Translation gives CASSVGGDPGPQGVEQFF. The V and J genes are TRBV9 and TRBJ2-1; tentatively, D is TRBD1 or TRBD2 (5 bases each). This CDR3 is built from 18 residues. The ends were cut back, 0 bases at V and 9 bases at J, with 25 bases in the middle. Germline loops: CDR1 SGDLS, CDR2 YYNGEE.

V usage is TRBV18 and J usage is TRBJ2-7; 7 bases map to TRBD1. The V gene end was trimmed by 3 bases and the J gene end by 2 bases; junction bases not matched to a gene: 10. Germline values: CDR1 KGHSH, CDR2 LQKENI. The CDR3 length is 16 residues. The CDR3 coding sequence is TGTGCCAGCTCACCGGTCTTCCGGGACAGTGCCTACGAGCAGTACTTC. It encodes CASSPVFRDSAYEQYF.

The V gene is TRBV7-8, the J gene TRBJ1-5, with D perhaps TRBD1 (6 bases). V lost 5 bases and J 6 bases, leaving 11 bases between the germline ends. There are 13 residues in the CDR3. The germline gives CDR1 SGHVS, CDR2 FQNEAQ. CDR3 amino acids: CASSLDRTQPQHF. The CDR3 coding sequence is TGTGCCAGCAGCCTCGACAGGACTCAGCCCCAGCATTTT. The complete variable domain, with remaining parts taken from reference TRBV7-8 and TRBJ1-5, reads GAGVSQSPRYKVAKRGQDVALRCDPISGHVSLFWYQQALGQGPEFLTYFQNEAQLDKSGLPSDRFFAERPEGSVSTLKIQRTQQEDSAVYLCASSLDRTQPQHFGDGTRLSIL.

This chain links TRBV28 with TRBJ2-7; 7 nucleotides line up with TRBD1. V lost 8 bases to trimming and J lost 3 bases; unmatched junction nucleotides: 7. Germline V gene data show CDR1 as MDHEN and CDR2 as SYDVKM. This CDR3 is built from 13 residues. Here the CDR3 reads CASFRTGGYEQYF. CDR3 coding DNA: TGTGCCAGCTTTCGGACAGGAGGCTACGAGCAGTACTTC.

The chain joins TRBV11-2 to TRBJ2-7; TRBD2 agrees at 7 bases. The germline CDR1 and CDR2 sequences are SGHAT and FQNNGV. CDR3 length: 12 residues. Trimming at V came to 8 bases and at J to 4 bases, leaving 5 bases not matched to a gene. CDR3 nucleotides: TGTGCCAGCGAGGCGGGAGATTACGAGCAGTACTTC. As protein: CASEAGDYEQYF.

The chain links TRBV9 to TRBJ1-1; the D gene is possibly TRBD1 (6 bases). Trimming took 2 bases from V and 4 from J, leaving 12 bases between them. CDR3 length: 14 amino acids. Germline assignment: CDR1 SGDLS and CDR2 YYNGEE. The DNA for the CDR3 is TGTGCCAGCAGCGTCTCGGACAGCCTCACTGAAGCTTTCTTT. The encoded protein is CASSVSDSLTEAFF.

As regards this clone: The sample contains more than one DNA sequence encoding this CDR3. The J gene is TRBJ2-1, the V gene TRBV9; D perhaps matches TRBD1 (6 bases). With 2 bases removed from V and 4 bases from J, the gap between germline ends came to 7 bases. Germline V lookup: CDR1 SGDLS, CDR2 YYNGEE. The CDR3 spans 13 residues. The CDR3 region is CASSVGQYNEQFF. The CDR3 DNA reads as TGTGCCAGCAGCGTGGGACAATACAATGAGCAGTTCTTC.

The V gene is TRBV19, the J gene TRBJ2-7; 13 bases fit TRBD2. There are 17 residues in the CDR3. Germline CDR1 is LNHDA and CDR2 is SQIVND (reference sequence). V trimming: 0 bases; J trimming: 1 base; junction bases outside the gene matches: 3. In DNA, the CDR3 is TGTGCCAGTAGTATAGAAACTAGCGGGAGGGGATCCTACGAGCAGTACTTC. Protein: CASSIETSGRGSYEQYF.

This chain connects TRBV4-2 to TRBJ2-3, with 7 positions matching TRBD1. Germline V gene sequence: CDR1 LGHNA, CDR2 YNFKEQ. The V and J ends lost 1 base and 3 bases, in that order; junction bases with no gene match: 7. CDR3 length equals 16 residues. In DNA form, the CDR3 reads TGTGCCAGCAGCCAAGTAGGGGGCGGATTAACAGATACGCAGTATTTT. Its translation: CASSQVGGGLTDTQYF.

The V gene is TRBV10-3, the J gene TRBJ1-1; 10 bases line up with TRBD1. CDR1 ENHRY and CDR2 SYGVKD come from the germline V gene. The CDR3 contains 14 residues. Trimming took 6 bases from V and 3 from J; bases not matched to a gene: 4. The CDR3: CAIRTGGADTEAFF. Here the CDR3 DNA reads TGTGCCATCAGGACAGGGGGCGCGGACACTGAAGCTTTCTTT.

CDR3 DNA sequence: TGCGCCAGCAGCCAAGAGCCCCGACAGGGGGGCAATGAGCAGTTCTTC. Protein: CASSQEPRQGGNEQFF. V is TRBV4-1 and J is TRBJ2-1, with 9 positions matching TRBD1. J lost 6 bases, V lost 0 bases, and 6 bases had no gene match. Germline values: CDR1 MGHRA, CDR2 YSYEKL. The CDR3 spans 16 residues.

The chain has TRBV9 and TRBJ1-1, with D maybe TRBD1 (5 bases). V lost 4 bases and J 4 bases, leaving 11 bases between the germline ends. The CDR3 extends over 13 amino acids. CDR1 SGDLS and CDR2 YYNGEE come from the germline V gene. CDR3 DNA: TGTGCCAGCAGCCGTGGGGCGGCCACTGAAGCTTTCTTT. Its protein product is CASSRGAATEAFF.

The rearrangement joins TRBV7-9 to TRBJ2-7, with D perhaps matching TRBD2 (6 bases). Trimming left V 2 bases short and J 2 bases short, with 13 bases between. The CDR3 is 15 residues long. The germline V gene has CDR1 SEHNR and CDR2 FQNEAQ (reference sequence). The DNA for the CDR3 is TGTGCCAGCAGCTTATTGGCGGGATCACCCTACGAGCAGTACTTC. Translating it yields CASSLLAGSPYEQYF.

Written as DNA, the CDR3 is TGTGCCAGCAGCTCCTCTAGCGTCCCGGAATACAATGAGCAGTTCTTC. Its translation: CASSSSSVPEYNEQFF. The V and J genes are TRBV7-9 and TRBJ2-1; weak D call: TRBD2 (6 bases). The germline CDR1 and CDR2 sequences are SEHNR and FQNEAQ (reference sequence). V was pared by 4 bases and J by 4 bases, with 17 bases between. The CDR3 covers 16 residues.

The chain links TRBV15 to TRBJ2-7; 7 nucleotides line up with TRBD1. Germline trimming cut 0 bases from V and 4 bases from J; bases unmatched to any gene: 9. CDR1 is LNHNV and CDR2 is YYDKDF in the germline V gene (reference sequence). This CDR3 has 16 amino acids. Here the CDR3 reads CATSRDPPQGSYEQYF. The CDR3 region has the DNA TGTGCCACCAGCAGAGATCCGCCACAGGGGAGTTACGAGCAGTACTTC.

This sequence joins TRBV19 and TRBJ2-3, with TRBD2 as a possible D gene (5 bases). The germline CDR1 and CDR2 sequences are LNHDA and SQIVND (reference sequence). V was clipped by 7 bases and J by 2 bases, with 7 bases between them. The CDR3 spans 12 residues. The CDR3 loop is CASNGLTDTQYF. As DNA, the CDR3 is TGTGCCAGTAACGGACTCACAGATACGCAGTATTTT.